The 26 T cell receptor beta chains below come from one sample, sequenced in a study of low-dose radiotherapy and immunotherapy resistance in tumors. Time point: before trial treatment. cDNA synthesis used a TRAV/TRBV-specific primer set for both chains. The authors amplified TCRs for around 20 PCR cycles with a constant-region primer and a V-primer adapter. TCRdb ran MiXCR on the reads and lists one entry per CDR3 protein. The profile shows about 71,000 distinct CDR3 sequences, less than 40% of them singletons. The sequencing here drew on PBMCs, taken before treatment. These TCRs come from a female donor with ovarian cancer.

This chain joins TRBV9 and TRBJ2-3; D remains ambiguous. This CDR3 has 15 amino acids. Per germline, CDR1 SGDLS and CDR2 YYNGEE. Trimming pared 4 bases from V and 2 bases from J, leaving 14 bases between. The CDR3, as DNA: TGTGCCAGCAGCCTACAAGGAACTTTCACAGATACGCAGTATTTT. This encodes CASSLQGTFTDTQYF.

This clonotype has a count of ten or more. This chain connects TRBV7-3 to TRBJ2-3; TRBD2 matches at 8 bases. Germline lookup yields CDR1 SGHTA and CDR2 FQGTGA. With V trimmed by 4 bases and J by 5 bases, 8 bases remained unmatched. CDR3 size: 15 residues. CDR3: CASSSSGGARDTQYF. CDR3 DNA sequence: TGTGCCAGCAGCTCCTCCGGGGGGGCCAGAGATACGCAGTATTTT. The full variable domain, its missing parts supplied by reference TRBV7-3 and TRBJ2-3, is GAGVSQTPSNKVTEKGKYVELRCDPISGHTALYWYRQSLGQGPEFLIYFQGTGAADDSGLPNDRFFAVRPEGSVSTLKIQRTERGDSAVYLCASSSSGGARDTQYFGPGTRLTVL.

As concerns this clonotype: The junction and the germline gene differ at one end; a read error may be behind it. The J gene is TRBJ2-1, the V gene TRBV29-1; 7 bases agree with TRBD2. The germline V gene has CDR1 SQVTM and CDR2 ANQGSEA. The CDR3 is 14 amino acids. This CDR3 is CSATRPSGYNEPFF. In DNA, the CDR3 is TGCAGCGCCACCCGCCCTAGCGGATACAATGAGCCGTTCTTC.

On this clonotype itself: The DNA is left out, because the CDR3 cannot be placed on it with certainty; the CDR3 is given as TCRdb lists it. The chain couples TRBV5-1 to TRBJ2-2; the listed D gene, TRBD1, was not tested against the DNA. The CDR3 is 16 amino acids in total, end residues counted. The germline V gene encodes CDR1 SGHRS and CDR2 YFSETQ. The CDR3 protein is CASSLGRGRTGELFFF.

J is TRBJ2-7 and V is TRBV7-9; 13 bases line up with TRBD2. CDR1 SEHNR and CDR2 FQNEAQ come from the germline V gene (reference sequence). The CDR3 has 14 amino acids. V lost 5 bases and J lost 6; bases outside the gene matches: 4. Here the CDR3 reads CASSRTSGSSEQYF. The CDR3 DNA reads TGTGCCAGCAGCCGGACTAGCGGGAGCTCCGAGCAGTACTTC.

This clonotype was recorded many times. V is TRBV11-2 and J is TRBJ2-3; D might be TRBD2 (7 bases). The germline gives CDR1 SGHAT, CDR2 FQNNGV. The CDR3 runs to 14 residues. Trimming took off 5 bases at V and 8 bases at J, with 17 bases between the two ends. CDR3 residues: CASSLIAGEGTQYF. CDR3 nucleotide sequence: TGTGCCAGCAGCCTTATTGCAGGGGAGGGTACGCAGTATTTT.

This clonotype has ten or more counts. The germline gene is not matched at one end of the junction; a read error may be the cause. V usage is TRBV20-1 and J usage is TRBJ2-5; 12 bases agree with TRBD1. The CDR3 length is 15 residues. Germline V gene sequence: CDR1 DFQATT, CDR2 SNEGSKA (reference sequence). This CDR3 reads CSARAGTGGMKTQYF. The CDR3, as DNA: TGCAGTGCCAGAGCCGGGACAGGGGGCATGAAGACCCAGTACTTC.

This clonotype was detected many times. The junction and the germline gene differ at one end; a read error may be behind it. The rearrangement links TRBV5-1 to TRBJ2-2; D call uncertain. The V gene's germline CDR1 is SGHRS and CDR2 YFSETQ. The CDR3 runs 13 residues. The CDR3 loop reads CASSLVRAGELFF. The CDR3 nucleotides are TGTGCCAGCAGCTTGGTCCGGGCCGGGGAGCTGTTTTTT.

This clonotype was counted ten times or more. V usage is TRBV7-9 and J usage is TRBJ1-2, with TRBD1 as a possible D gene (6 bases). Germline assignment: CDR1 SEHNR and CDR2 FQNEAQ (reference sequence). The CDR3 is made up of 15 amino acids. Trimming left V 1 base short and J 4 bases short, with 13 bases between. The CDR3 DNA reads TGTGCCAGCAGCTTAGGAGAGGGGGTGGGCTATGGCTACACCTTC. This gives the protein CASSLGEGVGYGYTF.

This clonotype was observed many times. V gene TRBV9 combines with J gene TRBJ1-3; D may be TRBD1 (5 bases). CDR3 length equals 13 residues. Trimming removed 3 bases at V and 8 bases at J, with 12 bases between. CDR1 and CDR2 (germline): SGDLS, YYNGEE. CDR3 coding DNA: TGTGCCAGCAGCGCCAGGGATCTGGACACCATATATTTT. Protein: CASSARDLDTIYF.

This chain uses TRBV24-1 with TRBJ2-5; 9 nucleotides line up with TRBD2. There are 16 residues in the CDR3. V dropped 5 bases and J dropped 4; count of bases not matched to a gene: 10. Germline CDR1 reads KGHDR; CDR2 reads SFDVKD. The CDR3 DNA reads TGTGCCACCAGTGTCATGACTAGCGGAATAGGAGAGACCCAGTACTTC. Its translation: CATSVMTSGIGETQYF.

This chain joins TRBV6-2 or TRBV6-3 and TRBJ2-7, with D possibly being TRBD2 (6 bases). Trimming shortened V by 5 bases and J by 5 bases, and 16 bases separated the two germline ends. The CDR3 is 14 amino acids. In germline, CDR1 is MNHEY, CDR2 SVGEGT. The CDR3, as DNA: TGTGCCAGCAGTGACCTCGCGGAGGGCAACGAGCAGTACTTC. It specifies CASSDLAEGNEQYF.

The J gene is TRBJ2-7, the V gene TRBV5-1; D could derive from TRBD1 or TRBD2 (6 bases each). Between the trimmed V and J ends, which lost 4 bases and 5 bases, there was a span of 19 bases. CDR3 size: 15 residues. Per the germline V gene, CDR1 is SGHRS and CDR2 is YFSETQ. CDR3 in DNA: TGCGCCAGCAGCCAAAATGGGGGGCCGATTGACGAGCAGTACTTC. This codes for CASSQNGGPIDEQYF.

There are many counts of this clonotype. The V call is TRBV3-1, the J call TRBJ2-3; D is perhaps TRBD2 (5 bases). This CDR3 is built from 15 residues. Germline-derived CDR1 and CDR2 are LGHDT and YNNKEL (reference sequence). V lost 2 bases to trimming and J lost 0 bases, with 9 bases between them. CDR3 sequence: CASSQRSGSTDTQYF. The CDR3, as DNA: TGTGCCAGCAGCCAAAGGAGCGGTAGCACAGATACGCAGTATTTT.

The chain recombines TRBV4-1 with TRBJ2-5; TRBD2 agrees at 8 bases. The germline V gene encodes CDR1 MGHRA and CDR2 YSYEKL. The CDR3 loop spans 19 amino acids. With 0 bases clipped from V and 2 bases from J, the junction kept 14 bases outside the gene matches. The CDR3 region is CASSQELPIAGRGQETQYF. The CDR3 DNA reads TGCGCCAGCAGCCAAGAGCTACCCATAGCGGGGAGGGGACAAGAGACCCAGTACTTC.

The sample holds many counts of this clonotype. The chain employs TRBV6-2 or TRBV6-3 and TRBJ2-3, with D perhaps given as TRBD1 or TRBD2 (5 bases each). CDR1 is MNHEY and CDR2 is SVGEGT in the germline V gene. This CDR3 comprises 14 residues. V was pared by 6 bases and J by 2 bases, with 12 bases between. This CDR3 reads CASRRGPDTDTQYF. As DNA, the CDR3 is TGTGCCAGCAGACGGGGCCCAGACACAGATACGCAGTATTTT.

This clonotype was seen at least ten times. The V and J genes are TRBV7-9 and TRBJ2-5, with 7 positions matching TRBD1. V lost 1 base, J lost 4 bases, and 3 bases stayed unmatched. CDR1 SEHNR and CDR2 FQNEAQ come from the germline V gene (reference sequence). The CDR3 consists of 14 residues. CDR3 sequence (DNA): TGTGCCAGCAGCTTAGTAGGGGGCGTAGAGACCCAGTACTTC. It specifies CASSLVGGVETQYF. The variable domain in full, completed from reference TRBV7-9 and TRBJ2-5, reads DTGVSQNPRHKITKRGQNVTFRCDPISEHNRLYWYRQTLGQGPEFLTYFQNEAQLEKSRLLSDRFSAERPKGSFSTLEIQRTEQGDSAMYLCASSLVGGVETQYFGPGTRLLVL.

This clonotype was detected many times. V usage is TRBV12-3 or TRBV12-4 and J usage is TRBJ2-2; D is perhaps TRBD1 (5 bases). V was clipped by 6 bases and J by 0 bases, with 8 bases between them. The CDR3 loop spans 14 amino acids. CDR3 sequence: CASRLTANTGELFF. The CDR3 DNA reads as TGTGCCAGCAGGTTGACAGCGAACACCGGGGAGCTGTTTTTT.

Comments on this clonotype: Only one base separates this from a far larger clonotype, so it likely reflects a read error. V is TRBV7-4 and J is TRBJ2-1; no reliable D call. This CDR3 spans 18 amino acids. CDR1 SGHVT and CDR2 SQSDAQ come from the germline V gene. The CDR3 loop is CAGSVAQRRLRSYNEQFF. The CDR3 region has the DNA TGTGCCGGCAGCGTAGCACAGAGACGATTACGGTCCTACAATGAGCAGTTCTTC.

This clonotype has ten or more counts. This sequence joins TRBV28 and TRBJ1-6; tentative D call: TRBD1 (5 bases). The CDR3 consists of 15 residues. Germline V gives CDR1 MDHEN, CDR2 SYDVKM. Trimming took off 4 bases at V and 4 bases at J, with 11 bases between the two ends. The CDR3 nucleotides read TGTGCCAGCAGTTATTGGTACAGGTATAATTCACCCCTCCACTTT. Translating gives CASSYWYRYNSPLHF.

This clonotype was recorded at least ten times. This chain uses TRBV24-1 with TRBJ2-1, with 12 bases lining up with TRBD2. The CDR3 contains 16 residues. After removal of 3 bases from V and 8 bases from J, the junction contained 7 bases not matched to a gene. Germline V gene data show CDR1 as KGHDR and CDR2 as SFDVKD. This CDR3 reads CATSDPSGGAKYEQFF. CDR3 DNA sequence: TGTGCCACCAGTGATCCTAGCGGGGGGGCCAAGTATGAGCAGTTCTTC.

This clonotype was seen repeatedly, ten times or more. V usage is TRBV24-1 and J usage is TRBJ1-1; D call uncertain. Trimming removed 4 bases at V and 4 bases at J, with 9 bases between. The CDR3 length is 13 residues. Per germline, CDR1 KGHDR and CDR2 SFDVKD. In DNA form, the CDR3 reads TGTGCCACCAGTGACAGTTGGACCACTGAAGCTTTCTTT. This encodes CATSDSWTTEAFF.

The V call is TRBV30, the J call TRBJ2-5; 9 nucleotides line up with TRBD2. CDR1 is GTSNPN and CDR2 is SVGIG in the germline V gene (reference sequence). This CDR3 has 16 amino acids. V shed 7 bases and J 4 bases; nucleotides not matched to a gene: 16. In DNA, the CDR3 is TGTGCCTATCTCGATGGACTAGCGCGGGGGAGAGAGACCCAGTACTTC. Translation: CAYLDGLARGRETQYF.

The chain carries TRBV2 and TRBJ2-7; TRBD1 matches at 9 bases. Trimming cost V 4 bases and J 6 bases; bases outside gene matches: 4. Germline CDR1 is SNHLY and CDR2 is FYNNEI. This CDR3 is built from 13 residues. CDR3 sequence: CASSGGQGGEQYF. The DNA of the CDR3 is TGTGCCAGCAGTGGGGGACAGGGTGGCGAGCAGTACTTC.

Remarks on this clonotype: A far more abundant clone sits one base away, making this likely a read error. The CDR3 reads CASSPGQGYNEQYF. The CDR3 DNA is TGTGCCAGCAGCCCGGGACAGGGGTACAATGAGCAGTACTTC. The chain uses TRBV6-2 or TRBV6-3 and TRBJ2-5; 10 nucleotides agree with TRBD1. V trimming: 6 bases; J trimming: 11 bases; junction bases outside the gene matches: 12. Germline V gene lookup returns CDR1 MNHEY and CDR2 SVGEGT. This CDR3 has 14 amino acids.

V and J are TRBV20-1 and TRBJ1-5, with no clear D. The CDR3 totals 14 residues. The V end was cut by 6 bases, the J end by 3 bases, with 15 bases between. Germline V gene lookup returns CDR1 DFQATT and CDR2 SNEGSKA (reference sequence). CDR3: CSAPSQEYNQPQHF. The CDR3 bases are TGCAGTGCCCCCTCGCAGGAGTACAATCAGCCCCAGCATTTT.